A selection of T cell receptor beta chains follows, all from one sample in a study of sequential checkpoint blockade in melanoma. The repertoire was sequenced with immunoSEQ multiplex PCR; TCRdb's copy has only in-frame clones and lacks some. The sample lists more than 9,500 clones; about 71% were seen once. The sequenced sample was CD8+ T cells sorted from blood (inferred from file names), obtained from a patient given nivolumab and ipilimumab in sequence. These receptors were obtained from a human donor with melanoma. Each CDR3 is given with its conserved first and last residue. A D gene is named only where the DNA matches it firmly. A clone size is listed for some rows: how often the clone was seen (once, few, many), or a class if it is expanded.

D	size	V	J	DNA	CDR3
TRBD1	-	TRBV7-3	TRBJ2-7	TGTGCCAGCAGCTTAGGGACAGGGTGGGAGCAGTACTTC	CASSLGTGWEQYF
TRBD2	-	TRBV7-2	TRBJ2-5	TGTGCCAGCAGCTTAAGTTCAGGAGGAGCGGGGCGCATGGCCCAGTACTTC	CASSLSSGGAGRMAQYF
-	-	TRBV11-3	TRBJ2-7	TGTGCCAGCAGCATTGGTAGCGCTACTACCTACGAGCAGTACTTC	CASSIGSATTYEQYF
TRBD2	-	TRBV6-1	TRBJ2-7	TGTGCCAACAGTGACCTTCTAGCGGGGGTCTTCTACGAGCAGTACTTC	CANSDLLAGVFYEQYF
TRBD1	-	TRBV5-8	TRBJ1-2	TGTGCCAGCAGCCCTCCCGGACAGGGGGTGCTCCGGAAGTACACCTTC	CASSPPGQGVLRKYTF
-	-	TRBV7-9	TRBJ2-3	TGTGCCAGCAGCTCGACGGAGGACGGCACAGATACGCAGTATTTT	CASSSTEDGTDTQYF
TRBD1	-	TRBV5-1	TRBJ2-7	TGCGCCAGCAGCTTATGGGACAGCTCCTACGAGCAGTACTTC	CASSLWDSSYEQYF
-	-	TRBV5-6	TRBJ2-1	TGTGCCAGCAGCGCGGGTATAGAGCAGTTCTTC	CASSAGIEQFF
-	-	TRBV7-9	TRBJ1-3	TGTGCCAGCAGCTTAACACAGGGTTCTGGAAACACCATATATTTT	CASSLTQGSGNTIYF
TRBD1	-	TRBV4-3	TRBJ1-1	TGCGCCAGCAGCAAGGGGCCCGGGACAGCCAGTTCAAACACTGAAGCTTTCTTT	CASSKGPGTASSNTEAFF
TRBD2	-	TRBV5-1	TRBJ2-6	TGCGCCAGCAGCTTGGCCCCAGTGGGGGGGACCTCTGGGGCCAACGTCCTGACTTTC	CASSLAPVGGTSGANVLTF
-	-	TRBV4-1	TRBJ2-7	TGCGCCAGCAGCCAAGATTCGGCTAGCTCCTACGAGCAGTACTTC	CASSQDSASSYEQYF
-	few	TRBV6-5	TRBJ1-5	TGTGCCAGCAGTTACTCTGGGGGGGTCAATCAGCCCCAGCATTTT	CASSYSGGVNQPQHF
-	-	TRBV28	TRBJ1-2	TGTGCCAGCAGTTTTCCAGGGAACTATGGCTACACCTTC	CASSFPGNYGYTF
TRBD1	-	TRBV19	TRBJ1-2	TGTGCCAGTAAACAGGGGGACGGCTACACCTTC	CASKQGDGYTF
-	medium-sized	TRBV15	TRBJ2-7	TGTGCCACCAGCAGAGGCGGATCTCCCTACGAGCAGTACTTC	CATSRGGSPYEQYF
-	-	TRBV2	TRBJ2-5	TGTGCCAGCAGTGAAGCGCTATCCGCGGGATTAGAGACCCAGTACTTC	CASSEALSAGLETQYF
TRBD2	-	TRBV5-1	TRBJ2-1	TGCGCCAGCAGCTTGGGGGTTCGGGCGGGGGTCGTTAATGAGCAGTTCTTC	CASSLGVRAGVVNEQFF
-	-	TRBV5-6	TRBJ2-7	TGTGCCAGCAGCTTGGGAGGTGCGACCTACGAGCAGTACTTC	CASSLGGATYEQYF
-	few	TRBV4-1	TRBJ1-5	TGCGCCAGCAGCCAATTCGGTGGCAATCAGCCCCAGCATTTT	CASSQFGGNQPQHF
-	-	TRBV30	TRBJ1-5	TGTGCCTGGAGCTCGGGGGGAACCAATCAGCCCCAGCATTTT	CAWSSGGTNQPQHF
-	-	TRBV12-5	TRBJ1-5	TGTGCTAGTGGATGGGGCGGTTCGAATCAGCCCCAGCATTTC	CASGWGGSNQPQHF
TRBD1	-	TRBV5-6	TRBJ1-4	TGTGCCAGCAGCTTGGAGGGCAGGGGGCCCGAAAAACTGTTTTTT	CASSLEGRGPEKLFF
TRBD2	-	TRBV14	TRBJ2-1	TGTGCCAGCAGCCAAGAGGGACTAGCGGGATACCATGAGCAGTTCTTC	CASSQEGLAGYHEQFF
-	few	TRBV7-9	TRBJ2-3	TGTGCCAGCAGCTTAGGAAGAGATCCCACGGATACGCAGTATTTT	CASSLGRDPTDTQYF
TRBD1	few	TRBV2	TRBJ1-1	TGTGCCAGCAGTATTCATGACAGGGGGCGGACTGAAGCTTTCTTT	CASSIHDRGRTEAFF
TRBD1	-	TRBV7-8	TRBJ2-5	TGTGCCAGCAGCTTAAGGTGGACCGGGACAGAAGAGACCCAGTACTTC	CASSLRWTGTEETQYF
TRBD1	-	TRBV6-1	TRBJ2-3	TGTGCCAGCAGTGAACGATACAGGGGTTCGGGCACAGATACGCAGTATTTT	CASSERYRGSGTDTQYF